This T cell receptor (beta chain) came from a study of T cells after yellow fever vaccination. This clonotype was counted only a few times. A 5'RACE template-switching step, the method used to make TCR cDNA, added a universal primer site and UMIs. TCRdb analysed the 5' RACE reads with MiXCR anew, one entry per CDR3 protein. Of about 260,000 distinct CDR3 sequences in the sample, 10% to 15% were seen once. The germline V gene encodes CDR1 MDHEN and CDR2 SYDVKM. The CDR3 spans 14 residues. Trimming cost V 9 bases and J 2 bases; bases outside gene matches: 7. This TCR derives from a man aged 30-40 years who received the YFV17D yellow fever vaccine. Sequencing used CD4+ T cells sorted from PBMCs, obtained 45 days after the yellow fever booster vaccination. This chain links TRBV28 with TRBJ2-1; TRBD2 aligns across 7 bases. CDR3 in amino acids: CASAPGTTYNEQFF. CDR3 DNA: TGTGCCAGTGCTCCCGGGACTACCTACAATGAGCAGTTCTTC.